This T cell receptor (beta chain) was obtained from a study of shared clonotypes between healthy human individuals. Sequenced by immunoSEQ multiplex PCR; TCRdb stores in-frame clones only, minus some. The sample shows 2,500,000 or so clones, 93% of them seen only once. On this clone itself: As yet, its antigen is unknown.

Study-level results: Larger richness was generally estimated for naive than memory subsets. The sharing of 5% to 6.5% of naive CD4 clonotypes was seen across a handful of donors.

Sequencing input: naive CD4+ T cells from PBMCs. Indicated subset: CD45RA+ positively selected. This sequence was found in a man between 18 and 29 years old in good health. Some clones in this sample may be carry-over from other donors' samples.

The CDR3 spells CASSAMGGTRVSGKLFF. CDR3 nucleotide sequence: TGTGCCAGCAGTGCGATGGGGGGGACGAGGGTGTCGGGAAAACTGTTTTTT. V is TRBV6-1 and J is TRBJ1-4; possibly TRBD1 for D (5 bases). This CDR3 is built from 17 residues. Germline V gene sequence: CDR1 MNHNS, CDR2 SASEGT. V shed 4 bases and J shed 10 bases, with 25 bases lying between them.